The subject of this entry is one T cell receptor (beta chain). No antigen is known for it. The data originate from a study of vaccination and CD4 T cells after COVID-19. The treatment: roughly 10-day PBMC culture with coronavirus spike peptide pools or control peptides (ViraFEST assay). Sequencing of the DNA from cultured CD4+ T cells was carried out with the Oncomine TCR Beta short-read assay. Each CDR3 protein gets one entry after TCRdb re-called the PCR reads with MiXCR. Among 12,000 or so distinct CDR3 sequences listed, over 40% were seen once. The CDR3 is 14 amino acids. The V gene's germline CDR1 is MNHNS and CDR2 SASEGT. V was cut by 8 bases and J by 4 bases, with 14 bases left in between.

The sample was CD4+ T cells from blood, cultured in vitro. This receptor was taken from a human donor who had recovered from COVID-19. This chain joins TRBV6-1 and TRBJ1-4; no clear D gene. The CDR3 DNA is TGTGCCAGCCGAAAAGGGAGTCATAATGAAAAACTGTTTTTT. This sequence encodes CASRKGSHNEKLFF.